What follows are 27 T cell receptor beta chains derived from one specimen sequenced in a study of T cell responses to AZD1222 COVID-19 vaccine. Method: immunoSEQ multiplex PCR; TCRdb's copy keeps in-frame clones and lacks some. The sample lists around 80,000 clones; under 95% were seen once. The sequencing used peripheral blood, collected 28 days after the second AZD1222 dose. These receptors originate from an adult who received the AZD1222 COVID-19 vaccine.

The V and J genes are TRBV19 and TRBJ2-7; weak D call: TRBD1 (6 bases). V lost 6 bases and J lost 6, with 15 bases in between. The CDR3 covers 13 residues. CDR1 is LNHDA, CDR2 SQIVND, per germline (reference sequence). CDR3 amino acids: CASSLTGLGEQYF. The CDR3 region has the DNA TGTGCCAGTAGCCTGACAGGACTTGGCGAGCAGTACTTC.

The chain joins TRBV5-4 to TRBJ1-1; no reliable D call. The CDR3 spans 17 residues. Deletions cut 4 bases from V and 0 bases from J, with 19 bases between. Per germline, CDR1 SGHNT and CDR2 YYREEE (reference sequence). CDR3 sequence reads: CASSLGRATLMNTEAFF. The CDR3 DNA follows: TGTGCCAGCAGCCTGGGGAGGGCCACTCTCATGAACACTGAAGCTTTCTTT.

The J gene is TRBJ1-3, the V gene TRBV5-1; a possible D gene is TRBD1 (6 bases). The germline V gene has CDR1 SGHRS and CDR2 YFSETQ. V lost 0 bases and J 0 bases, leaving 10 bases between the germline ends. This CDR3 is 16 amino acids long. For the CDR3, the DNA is TGCGCCAGCAGCTTGGCCGGACAGTTCTCTGGAAACACCATATATTTT. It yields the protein CASSLAGQFSGNTIYF.

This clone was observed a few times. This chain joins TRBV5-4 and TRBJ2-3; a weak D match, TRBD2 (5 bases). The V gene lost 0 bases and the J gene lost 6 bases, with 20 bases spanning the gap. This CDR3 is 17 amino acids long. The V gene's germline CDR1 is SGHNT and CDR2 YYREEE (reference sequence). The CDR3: CASSLGSVGRGRDTQYF. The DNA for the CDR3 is TGTGCCAGCAGCTTGGGGTCGGTTGGGAGAGGGCGGGATACGCAGTATTTT. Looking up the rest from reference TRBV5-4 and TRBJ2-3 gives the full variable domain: ETGVTQSPTHLIKTRGQQVTLRCSSQSGHNTVSWYQQALGQGPQFIFQYYREEENGRGNFPPRFSGLQFPNYSSELNVNALELDDSALYLCASSLGSVGRGRDTQYFGPGTRLTVL.

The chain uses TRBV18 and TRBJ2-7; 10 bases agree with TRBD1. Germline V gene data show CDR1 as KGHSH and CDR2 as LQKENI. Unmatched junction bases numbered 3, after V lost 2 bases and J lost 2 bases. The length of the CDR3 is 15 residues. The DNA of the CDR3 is TGTGCCAGCTCACCAGGTGGACAGGGGGCCTACGAGCAGTACTTC. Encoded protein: CASSPGGQGAYEQYF.

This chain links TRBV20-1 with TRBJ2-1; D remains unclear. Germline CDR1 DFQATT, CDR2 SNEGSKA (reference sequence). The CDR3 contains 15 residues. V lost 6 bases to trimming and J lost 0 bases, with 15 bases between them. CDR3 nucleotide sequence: TGCAGTGCCAGTCCCGACATTCCCTCCTACAATGAGCAGTTCTTC. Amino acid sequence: CSASPDIPSYNEQFF.

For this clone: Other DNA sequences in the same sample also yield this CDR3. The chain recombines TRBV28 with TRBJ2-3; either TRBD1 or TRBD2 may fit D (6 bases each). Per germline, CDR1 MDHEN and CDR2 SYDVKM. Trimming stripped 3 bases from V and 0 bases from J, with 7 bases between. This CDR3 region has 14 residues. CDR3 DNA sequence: TGTGCCAGCAGTTTGGGGGGCAGCACAGATACGCAGTATTTT. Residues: CASSLGGSTDTQYF.

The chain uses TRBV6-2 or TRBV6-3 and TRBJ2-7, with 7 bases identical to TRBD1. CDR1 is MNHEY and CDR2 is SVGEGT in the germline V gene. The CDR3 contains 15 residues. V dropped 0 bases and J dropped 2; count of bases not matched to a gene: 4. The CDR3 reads CASSYSQQGAYEQYF. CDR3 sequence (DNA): TGTGCCAGCAGTTACTCCCAGCAGGGGGCCTACGAGCAGTACTTC.

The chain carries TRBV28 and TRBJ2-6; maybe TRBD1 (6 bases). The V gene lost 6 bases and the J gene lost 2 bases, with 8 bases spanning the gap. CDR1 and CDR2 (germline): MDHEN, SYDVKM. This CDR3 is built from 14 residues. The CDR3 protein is CASRQGTGANVLTF. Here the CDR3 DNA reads TGTGCCAGCAGACAGGGTACTGGGGCCAACGTCCTGACTTTC.

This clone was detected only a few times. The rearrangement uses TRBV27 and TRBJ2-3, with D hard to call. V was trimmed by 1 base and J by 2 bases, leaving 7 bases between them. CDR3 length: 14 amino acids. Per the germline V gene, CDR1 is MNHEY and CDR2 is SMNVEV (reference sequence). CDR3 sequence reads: CASSLWGNTDTQYF. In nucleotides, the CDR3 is TGTGCCAGCAGTTTATGGGGAAACACAGATACGCAGTATTTT.

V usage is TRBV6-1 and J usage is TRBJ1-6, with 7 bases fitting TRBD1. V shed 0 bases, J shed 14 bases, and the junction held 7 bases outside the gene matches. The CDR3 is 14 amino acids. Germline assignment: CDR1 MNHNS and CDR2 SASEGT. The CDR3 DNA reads TGTGCCAGCAGTGAAGCCTTGGGACAGCGGACCCTCCACTTT. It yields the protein CASSEALGQRTLHF.

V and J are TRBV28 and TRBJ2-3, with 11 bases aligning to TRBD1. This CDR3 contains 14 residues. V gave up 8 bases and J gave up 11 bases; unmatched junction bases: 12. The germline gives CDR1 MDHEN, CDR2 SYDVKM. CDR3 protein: CASAGRTGGDGQYF. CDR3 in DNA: TGTGCCAGCGCAGGGCGGACAGGGGGCGACGGGCAGTATTTT.

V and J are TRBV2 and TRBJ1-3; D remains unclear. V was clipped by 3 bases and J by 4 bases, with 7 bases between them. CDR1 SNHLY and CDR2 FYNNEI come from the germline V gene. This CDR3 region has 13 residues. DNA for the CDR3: TGTGCCAGCAGTGAGTGGAGAGGAAACACCATATATTTT. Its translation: CASSEWRGNTIYF.

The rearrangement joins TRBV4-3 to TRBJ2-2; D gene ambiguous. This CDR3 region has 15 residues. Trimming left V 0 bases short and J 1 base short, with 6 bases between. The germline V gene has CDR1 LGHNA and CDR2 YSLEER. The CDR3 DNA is TGCGCCAGCAGCCAAGATCGTATGAACACCGGGGAGCTGTTTTTT. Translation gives CASSQDRMNTGELFF.

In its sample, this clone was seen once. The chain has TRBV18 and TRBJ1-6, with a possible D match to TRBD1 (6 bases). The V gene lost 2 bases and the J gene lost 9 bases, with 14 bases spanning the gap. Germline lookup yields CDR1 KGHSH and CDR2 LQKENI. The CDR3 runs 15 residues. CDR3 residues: CASSPSRGNGSPLHF. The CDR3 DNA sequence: TGTGCCAGCTCACCATCGAGGGGGAACGGTTCACCCCTCCACTTT.

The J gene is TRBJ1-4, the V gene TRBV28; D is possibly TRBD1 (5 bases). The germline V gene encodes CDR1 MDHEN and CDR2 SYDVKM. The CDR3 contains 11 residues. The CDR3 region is CVAGEGEKLFF. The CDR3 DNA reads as TGTGTAGCGGGGGAGGGTGAAAAACTGTTTTTT.

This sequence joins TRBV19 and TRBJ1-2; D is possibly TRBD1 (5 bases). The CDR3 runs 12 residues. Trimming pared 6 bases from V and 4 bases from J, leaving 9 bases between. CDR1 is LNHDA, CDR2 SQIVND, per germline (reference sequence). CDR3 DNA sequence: TGTGCCAGTAGGGGGGTAGGCTATGGCTACACCTTC. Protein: CASRGVGYGYTF.

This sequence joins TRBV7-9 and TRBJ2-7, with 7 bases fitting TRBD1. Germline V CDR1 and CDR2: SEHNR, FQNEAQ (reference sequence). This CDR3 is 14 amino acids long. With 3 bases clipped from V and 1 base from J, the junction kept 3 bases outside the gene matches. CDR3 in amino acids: CASSFQGESYEQYF. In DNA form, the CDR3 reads TGTGCCAGCAGCTTCCAGGGGGAATCCTACGAGCAGTACTTC. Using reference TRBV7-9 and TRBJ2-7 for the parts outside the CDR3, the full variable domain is DTGVSQNPRHKITKRGQNVTFRCDPISEHNRLYWYRQTLGQGPEFLTYFQNEAQLEKSRLLSDRFSAERPKGSFSTLEIQRTEQGDSAMYLCASSFQGESYEQYFGPGTRLTVT.

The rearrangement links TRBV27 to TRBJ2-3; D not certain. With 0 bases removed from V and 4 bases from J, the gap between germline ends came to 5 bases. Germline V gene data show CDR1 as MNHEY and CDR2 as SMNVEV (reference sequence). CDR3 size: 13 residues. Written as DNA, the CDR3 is TGTGCCAGCAGTTTATCGGTGGCAGATACGCAGTATTTT. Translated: CASSLSVADTQYF.

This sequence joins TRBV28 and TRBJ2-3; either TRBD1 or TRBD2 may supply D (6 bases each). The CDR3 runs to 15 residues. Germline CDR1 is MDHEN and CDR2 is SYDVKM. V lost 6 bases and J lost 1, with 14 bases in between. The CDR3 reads CASRGGASGTDTQYF. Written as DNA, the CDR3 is TGTGCCAGCAGGGGGGGCGCTTCTGGCACAGATACGCAGTATTTT. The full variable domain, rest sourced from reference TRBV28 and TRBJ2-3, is DVKVTQSSRYLVKRTGEKVFLECVQDMDHENMFWYRQDPGLGLRLIYFSYDVKMKEKGDIPEGYSVSREKKERFSLILESASTNQTSMYLCASRGGASGTDTQYFGPGTRLTVL.

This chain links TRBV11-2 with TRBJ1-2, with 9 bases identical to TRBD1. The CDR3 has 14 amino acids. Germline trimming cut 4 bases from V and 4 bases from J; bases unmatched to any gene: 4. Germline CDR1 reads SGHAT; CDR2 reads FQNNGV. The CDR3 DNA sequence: TGTGCCAGCAGCTCCTTGGGACAGGGCTATGGCTACACCTTC. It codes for CASSSLGQGYGYTF.

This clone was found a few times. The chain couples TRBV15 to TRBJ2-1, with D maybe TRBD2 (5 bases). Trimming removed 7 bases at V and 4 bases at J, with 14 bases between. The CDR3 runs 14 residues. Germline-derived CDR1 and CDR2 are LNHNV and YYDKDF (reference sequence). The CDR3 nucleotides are TGTGCCACCACCTGGAGGTCGGGGTACAATGAGCAGTTCTTC. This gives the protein CATTWRSGYNEQFF.

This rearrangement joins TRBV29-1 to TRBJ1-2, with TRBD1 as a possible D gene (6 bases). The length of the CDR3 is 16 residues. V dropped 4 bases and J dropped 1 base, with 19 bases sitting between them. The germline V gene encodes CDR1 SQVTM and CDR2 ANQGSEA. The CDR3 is CSVGGAQGKNNYGYTF. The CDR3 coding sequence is TGCAGCGTTGGCGGGGCTCAGGGGAAAAATAACTATGGCTACACCTTC. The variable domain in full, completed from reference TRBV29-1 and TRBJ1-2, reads SAVISQKPSRDICQRGTSLTIQCQVDSQVTMMFWYRQQPGQSLTLIATANQGSEATYESGFVIDKFPISRPNLTFSTLTVSNMSPEDSSIYLCSVGGAQGKNNYGYTFGSGTRLTVV.

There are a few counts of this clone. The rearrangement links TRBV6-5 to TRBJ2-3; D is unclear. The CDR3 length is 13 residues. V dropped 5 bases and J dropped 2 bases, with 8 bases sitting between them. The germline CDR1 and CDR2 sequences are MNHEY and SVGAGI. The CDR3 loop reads CASSPTDTDTQYF. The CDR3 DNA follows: TGTGCCAGCAGTCCGACCGACACAGATACGCAGTATTTT.

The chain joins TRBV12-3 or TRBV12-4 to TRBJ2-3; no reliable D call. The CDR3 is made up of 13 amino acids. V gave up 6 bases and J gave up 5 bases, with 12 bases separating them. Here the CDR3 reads CASSQAVVDTQYF. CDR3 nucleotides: TGTGCCAGCAGCCAGGCTGTTGTAGATACGCAGTATTTT.

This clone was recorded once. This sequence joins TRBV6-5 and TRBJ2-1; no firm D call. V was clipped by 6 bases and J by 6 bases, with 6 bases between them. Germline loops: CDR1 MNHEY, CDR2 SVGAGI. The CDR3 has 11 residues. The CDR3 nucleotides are TGTGCCAGCAGGGACGGCAATGAGCAGTTCTTC. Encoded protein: CASRDGNEQFF.

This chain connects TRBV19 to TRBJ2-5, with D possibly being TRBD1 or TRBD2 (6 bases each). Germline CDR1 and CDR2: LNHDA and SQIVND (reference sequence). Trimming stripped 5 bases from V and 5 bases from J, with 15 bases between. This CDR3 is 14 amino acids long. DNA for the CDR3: TGTGCCAGTAGTCGGGGGCAAATTTGGGAGACCCAGTACTTC. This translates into CASSRGQIWETQYF.